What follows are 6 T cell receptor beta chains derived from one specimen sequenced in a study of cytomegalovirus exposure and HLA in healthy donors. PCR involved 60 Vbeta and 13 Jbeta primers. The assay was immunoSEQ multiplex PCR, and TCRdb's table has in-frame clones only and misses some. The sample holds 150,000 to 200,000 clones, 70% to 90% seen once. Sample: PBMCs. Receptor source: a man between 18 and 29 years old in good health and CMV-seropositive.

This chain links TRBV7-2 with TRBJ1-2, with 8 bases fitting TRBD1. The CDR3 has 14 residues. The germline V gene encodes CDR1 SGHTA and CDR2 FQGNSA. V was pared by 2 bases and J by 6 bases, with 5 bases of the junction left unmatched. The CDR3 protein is CASSLYQGANGYTF. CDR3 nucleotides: TGTGCCAGCAGCTTATATCAGGGGGCGAATGGCTACACCTTC. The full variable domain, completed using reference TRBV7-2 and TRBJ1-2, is GAGVSQSPSNKVTEKGKDVELRCDPISGHTALYWYRQSLGQGLEFLIYFQGNSAPDKSGLPSDRFSAERTGGSVSTLTIQRTQQEDSAVYLCASSLYQGANGYTFGSGTRLTVV.

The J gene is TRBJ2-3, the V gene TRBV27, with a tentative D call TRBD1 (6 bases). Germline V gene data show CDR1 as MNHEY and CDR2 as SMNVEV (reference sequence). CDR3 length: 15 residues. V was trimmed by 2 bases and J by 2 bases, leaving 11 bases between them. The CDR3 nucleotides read TGTGCCAGCAGTTTACAGAACAGGGTCACAGATACGCAGTATTTT. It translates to CASSLQNRVTDTQYF.

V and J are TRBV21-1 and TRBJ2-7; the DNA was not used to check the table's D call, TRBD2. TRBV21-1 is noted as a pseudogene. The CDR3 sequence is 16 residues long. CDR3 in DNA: TGTGCCAGCAGCAAAGTACTATACGGACTCTCCTACGAGCAGTACTTC. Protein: CASSKVLYGLSYEQYF.

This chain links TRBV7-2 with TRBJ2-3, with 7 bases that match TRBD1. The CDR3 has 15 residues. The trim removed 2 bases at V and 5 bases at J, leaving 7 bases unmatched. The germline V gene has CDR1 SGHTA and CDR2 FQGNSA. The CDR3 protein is CASSLNRGLQDTQYF. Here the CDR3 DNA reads TGTGCCAGCAGCTTAAATAGGGGGCTTCAAGATACGCAGTATTTT.

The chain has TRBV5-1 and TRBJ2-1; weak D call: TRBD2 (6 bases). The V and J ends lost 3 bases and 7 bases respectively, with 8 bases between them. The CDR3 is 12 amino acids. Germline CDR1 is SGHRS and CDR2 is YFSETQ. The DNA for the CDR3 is TGCGCCAGCAGCTCCGGACTAAATGAGCAGTTCTTC. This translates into CASSSGLNEQFF.

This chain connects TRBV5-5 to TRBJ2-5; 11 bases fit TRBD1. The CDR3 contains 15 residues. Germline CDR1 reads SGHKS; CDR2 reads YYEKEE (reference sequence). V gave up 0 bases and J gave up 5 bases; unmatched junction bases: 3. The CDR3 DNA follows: TGTGCCAGCAGCTTGGTCTGGGACAGGGGGGAGACCCAGTACTTC. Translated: CASSLVWDRGETQYF.